Below, 27 T cell receptor beta chains from the same sample are listed, as sequenced in a study of cytomegalovirus exposure and HLA in healthy donors. In the PCR, 60 Vbeta and 13 Jbeta primers were used. Clones were sequenced by immunoSEQ multiplex PCR, and TCRdb holds only the in-frame ones, with some missing. The repertoire consists of some 96,000 clones, with approximately 76% occurring once and the leading ten covering about 20%. Material: PBMCs. These receptor sequences come from an older woman in good health and CMV-seropositive.

V usage is TRBV6-5 and J usage is TRBJ1-1; a weak D match, TRBD1 (5 bases). V lost 4 bases and J 11 bases, leaving 14 bases between the germline ends. In germline, CDR1 is MNHEY, CDR2 SVGAGI. CDR3 length: 12 amino acids. The CDR3 region is CASSSGREKAFF. DNA of the CDR3: TGTGCCAGCAGTTCCGGCAGGGAAAAGGCTTTCTTT.

V and J are TRBV7-8 and TRBJ2-1; 8 bases line up with TRBD2. CDR1 SGHVS and CDR2 FQNEAQ come from the germline V gene. V lost 2 bases and J lost 8; bases outside the gene matches: 5. The CDR3 length is 14 residues. CDR3 sequence reads: CASSLSGGPYEQFF. CDR3 DNA: TGTGCCAGCAGCTTATCGGGAGGGCCCTATGAGCAGTTCTTC.

The chain combines TRBV5-6 with TRBJ1-6; possibly TRBD1 for D (5 bases). This CDR3 has 15 amino acids. Germline loops: CDR1 SGHDT, CDR2 YYEEEE. The V end lost 4 bases, the J end lost 7 bases, and 15 bases lay between the germline ends. The CDR3 DNA reads TGTGCCAGCAGCCGATGGACAATCGGGAATTCACCCCTCCACTTT. Translated, it gives CASSRWTIGNSPLHF.

The chain uses TRBV5-4 and TRBJ2-3, with 7 bases that match TRBD1. The CDR3 is 14 amino acids. Trimming took 4 bases from V and 10 from J; bases not matched to a gene: 12. From germline, CDR1 is SGHNT and CDR2 YYREEE (reference sequence). The DNA of the CDR3 is TGTGCCAGCAGCCCCACACCGGGACAGAGAGCGCAGTATTTT. This encodes CASSPTPGQRAQYF. Full variable domain (remainder filled in from reference TRBV5-4 and TRBJ2-3): ETGVTQSPTHLIKTRGQQVTLRCSSQSGHNTVSWYQQALGQGPQFIFQYYREEENGRGNFPPRFSGLQFPNYSSELNVNALELDDSALYLCASSPTPGQRAQYFGPGTRLTVL.

This clone was seen only a few times. The chain links TRBV6-1 to TRBJ2-7, with D perhaps matching TRBD1 (6 bases). The CDR3 has 16 residues. Trimming took off 3 bases at V and 3 bases at J, with 18 bases between the two ends. Looked up from germline, CDR1 is MNHNS and CDR2 is SASEGT. The CDR3 protein is CASSDYTGFRHYEQYF. CDR3 DNA sequence: TGTGCCAGCAGTGATTACACAGGGTTTCGGCACTACGAGCAGTACTTC.

The gene calls are TRBV29-1 and TRBJ1-2, with 12 positions matching TRBD1. The V gene end was trimmed by 7 bases and the J gene end by 6 bases; junction bases not matched to a gene: 3. The germline CDR1 and CDR2 sequences are SQVTM and ANQGSEA. The CDR3 spans 12 residues. The CDR3 region has the DNA TGCAGCGGTGGGACAGGGGGCGATGGCTACACCTTC. Translation gives CSGGTGGDGYTF.

The chain combines TRBV5-1 with TRBJ1-5; D is uncertain. CDR3 size: 16 residues. The germline V gene has CDR1 SGHRS and CDR2 YFSETQ. V gave up 4 bases and J gave up 0 bases, with 14 bases separating them. The CDR3 is CASSLGDTNSNQPQHF. The CDR3 coding sequence is TGCGCCAGCAGCCTGGGAGATACTAATAGCAATCAGCCCCAGCATTTT.

The chain carries TRBV4-1 and TRBJ1-4, with D uncertain. The ends were cut back, 0 bases at V and 5 bases at J, with 10 bases in the middle. There are 15 residues in the CDR3. Germline V CDR1 and CDR2: MGHRA, YSYEKL. The CDR3 coding sequence is TGCGCCAGCAGCCAAGAAGAAGCGATGAATGAAAAACTGTTTTTT. This translates into CASSQEEAMNEKLFF.

This clone was detected only a few times. J is TRBJ2-3 and V is TRBV5-1, with D unclear. V was pared by 1 base and J by 2 bases, with 11 bases between. The CDR3 consists of 15 residues. Germline V gene lookup returns CDR1 SGHRS and CDR2 YFSETQ. The CDR3 DNA follows: TGCGCCAGCAGCTTGAGGTCTGGAGTCACAGATACGCAGTATTTT. It is translated as CASSLRSGVTDTQYF.

As to this clone: Other DNA sequences of this sample code for an identical CDR3. The CDR3 here is CASSYGGQGIGGYTF. CDR3 in DNA: TGTGCCAGCAGTTACGGAGGACAGGGGATAGGTGGCTACACCTTC. The chain combines TRBV6-5 with TRBJ1-2, with TRBD1 matching over 9 bases. The CDR3 length is 15 residues. J lost 7 bases, V lost 2 bases, and 8 bases had no gene match. CDR1 and CDR2 (germline): MNHEY, SVGAGI.

The chain couples TRBV27 to TRBJ1-1; D is uncertain. This CDR3 has 15 amino acids. Germline CDR1 reads MNHEY; CDR2 reads SMNVEV (reference sequence). V lost 2 bases, J lost 1 base, and 11 bases lay in between. The CDR3 here is CASSLKPGSNTEAFF. The CDR3, as DNA: TGTGCCAGCAGTTTAAAGCCGGGTTCGAACACTGAAGCTTTCTTT.

CDR3 amino acids: CAWSVPGVEPQHF. The DNA for the CDR3 is TGTGCCTGGAGTGTACCGGGGGTTGAGCCCCAGCATTTT. V gene TRBV30 combines with J gene TRBJ1-5; possible D gene TRBD1, 5 bases. Germline V gene sequence: CDR1 GTSNPN, CDR2 SVGIG (reference sequence). This CDR3 is built from 13 residues. The V gene lost 0 bases and the J gene lost 8 bases, with 11 bases spanning the gap.

This rearrangement joins TRBV11-2 to TRBJ1-1; D is undetermined. The CDR3 spans 14 residues. CDR1 is SGHAT and CDR2 is FQNNGV in the germline V gene. Trimming shortened V by 6 bases and J by 0 bases, and 11 bases separated the two germline ends. CDR3 coding DNA: TGTGCCAGCAGTTGGAGTCCCATGAACACTGAAGCTTTCTTT. Protein sequence: CASSWSPMNTEAFF.

The chain couples TRBV7-2 to TRBJ2-5, with D tentatively TRBD2 (5 bases). This CDR3 region has 13 residues. V lost 6 bases, J lost 5 bases, and 13 bases lay in between. Germline V gene sequence: CDR1 SGHTA, CDR2 FQGNSA. The CDR3: CASSSPGRETQYF. CDR3 coding DNA: TGTGCCAGCAGTTCACCGGGAAGGGAGACCCAGTACTTC.

The J gene is TRBJ2-2, the V gene TRBV27; 7 nucleotides match TRBD1. Germline lookup yields CDR1 MNHEY and CDR2 SMNVEV (reference sequence). This CDR3 region has 16 residues. V trimming: 3 bases; J trimming: 5 bases; junction bases outside the gene matches: 9. The CDR3 sequence is CASSFFASGGTGELFF. The CDR3 coding sequence is TGTGCCAGCAGTTTTTTCGCGTCAGGGGGAACCGGGGAGCTGTTTTTT.

This chain joins TRBV18 and TRBJ1-4; 7 nucleotides line up with TRBD1. This CDR3 spans 16 amino acids. Germline assignment: CDR1 KGHSH and CDR2 LQKENI. J gave up 2 bases and V 9 bases, and 12 bases lay outside the gene matches. The CDR3 spells CASSYLSQGTNEKLFF. For the CDR3, the DNA is TGTGCCAGTTCCTACCTGTCACAGGGGACTAATGAAAAACTGTTTTTT.

The rearrangement links TRBV15 to TRBJ1-4, with D tentatively TRBD1 (5 bases). CDR3 length: 17 residues. The germline V gene encodes CDR1 LNHNV and CDR2 YYDKDF (reference sequence). Trimming left V 4 bases short and J 3 bases short, with 18 bases between. The CDR3 nucleotides read TGTGCCACCAGCAAGATAGATCGACAGCTGCCTAATGAAAAACTGTTTTTT. This codes for CATSKIDRQLPNEKLFF.

This clone came up a few times. This chain connects TRBV10-2 to TRBJ1-1; possibly TRBD1 for D (6 bases). Per germline, CDR1 WSHSY and CDR2 SAAADI. The CDR3 has 15 amino acids. The V and J ends lost 0 bases and 5 bases respectively, with 13 bases between them. The CDR3 DNA sequence: TGCGCCAGCAGTGAGTCGAAAGGGACAAGGACTGAAGCTTTCTTT. This gives the protein CASSESKGTRTEAFF.

This clone appeared a few times. Here the CDR3 DNA reads TGTGCCAGCAGCTCCATATCGCACGGGTCCTACGAGCAGTACTTC. Protein product: CASSSISHGSYEQYF. This chain links TRBV7-8 with TRBJ2-7, with D hard to call. CDR1 and CDR2 from the germline V gene are SGHVS and FQNEAQ. Trimming shortened V by 4 bases and J by 1 base, and 14 bases separated the two germline ends. The CDR3 is made up of 15 amino acids.

The chain carries TRBV7-3 and TRBJ2-2, with TRBD2 as a possible D gene (5 bases). Deletions cut 2 bases from V and 4 bases from J, with 11 bases between. In germline, CDR1 is SGHTA, CDR2 FQGTGA. CDR3 length equals 15 residues. CDR3 loop: CASSLDSGITGELFF. As DNA, the CDR3 is TGTGCCAGCAGCTTAGATTCGGGGATCACCGGGGAGCTGTTTTTT.

In this sample, this clone turned up once. The V gene is TRBV29-1, the J gene TRBJ1-2, with a possible D match to TRBD1 (5 bases). The CDR3 length is 12 residues. CDR1 SQVTM and CDR2 ANQGSEA come from the germline V gene. With 6 bases removed from V and 0 bases from J, the gap between germline ends came to 8 bases. The CDR3 sequence: CSVDSPNYGYTF. CDR3 coding DNA: TGCAGCGTAGACAGTCCTAACTATGGCTACACCTTC.

The gene calls are TRBV21-1 and TRBJ1-5. TRBV21-1 is an annotated pseudogene. The CDR3 spans 14 residues. CDR3 sequence reads: CASSKCLGGEPQHF. The CDR3 DNA reads TGTGCCAGCAGCAAATGCTTGGGGGGGGAGCCCCAGCATTTT.

The J gene is TRBJ2-7, the V gene TRBV10-3; no reliable D call. The CDR3 consists of 13 residues. Per germline, CDR1 ENHRY and CDR2 SYGVKD. V lost 6 bases to trimming and J lost 0 bases, with 9 bases between them. The CDR3 reads CAISAVSSYEQYF. As DNA, the CDR3 is TGTGCCATCAGCGCGGTAAGCTCCTACGAGCAGTACTTC.

This clone was seen a few times. This chain links TRBV6-6 with TRBJ1-5; TRBD1 aligns across 7 bases. The CDR3 spans 16 residues. The V gene end was trimmed by 5 bases and the J gene end by 5 bases; junction bases not matched to a gene: 12. CDR1 MNHNY and CDR2 SVGAGI come from the germline V gene (reference sequence). CDR3 sequence (DNA): TGTGCCAGCAGTAGAGATTCCGGGACAGACCATCAGCCCCAGCATTTT. Translation gives CASSRDSGTDHQPQHF.

The chain uses TRBV30 and TRBJ2-7; a weak D match, TRBD2 (7 bases). The CDR3 length is 15 residues. The germline gives CDR1 GTSNPN, CDR2 SVGIG (reference sequence). The V end lost 2 bases, the J end lost 0 bases, and 14 bases lay between the germline ends. The CDR3 nucleotides are TGTGCCTGGAGTTGGGGGGGCTCGAGCTCCTACGAGCAGTACTTC. Translating gives CAWSWGGSSSYEQYF.

This clone was picked up a small number of times. DNA for the CDR3: TGTGCCAGCAGCTTGAACCCGACATTATTTGACACTGAAGCTTTCTTT. It encodes CASSLNPTLFDTEAFF. This chain uses TRBV5-6 with TRBJ1-1; no clear D gene. Germline V gene lookup returns CDR1 SGHDT and CDR2 YYEEEE. This CDR3 region has 16 residues. Trimming pared 1 base from V and 3 bases from J, leaving 16 bases between.

This chain links TRBV11-3 with TRBJ2-5; possibly TRBD2 for D (6 bases). The germline gives CDR1 SGHNT, CDR2 YENEEA. V was pared by 1 base and J by 5 bases, with 8 bases between. This CDR3 comprises 13 residues. CDR3 DNA sequence: TGTGCCAGCAGCTTAGCGGGAGTGGAGACCCAGTACTTC. Translated, it gives CASSLAGVETQYF.